This T cell receptor (beta chain) emerged from a study of technical replicates of blood from a handful of donors. Measured with immunoSEQ multiplex PCR; TCRdb has only the in-frame clones, and not every one. The profile covers fewer than 80,000 clones, with around 92% appearing a single time and approximately 5% taken by the ten largest. The germline V gene encodes CDR1 WSHSY and CDR2 SAAADI. V was clipped by 7 bases and J by 0 bases, with 14 bases between them. The CDR3 is made up of 15 amino acids. The chain employs TRBV10-2 and TRBJ2-3; tentative D call: TRBD2 (6 bases). Specimen: PBMCs. This TCR was recovered from a human donor in good health. Some clones in this sample may be carry-over from other donors' samples. Written as DNA, the CDR3 is TGCGCCAGCACTTACCCTAGCGCAAGCACAGATACGCAGTATTTT. As protein: CASTYPSASTDTQYF.